What follows are 4 T cell receptor beta chains derived from one specimen sequenced in a study of ipilimumab plus nivolumab after autologous stem cell transplantation. Profiled with immunoSEQ multiplex PCR; TCRdb holds only in-frame clones, not every one. The profile shows about 17,000 clones, roughly three quarters of them singletons. Sequencing was performed on PBMCs, taken in a trial of ipilimumab plus nivolumab as post-transplant consolidation. All receptors derive from a male donor with diffuse large B-cell lymphoma.

In its sample, this clone was seen once. The rearrangement joins TRBV5-6 to TRBJ1-4, with 7 bases identical to TRBD1. CDR1 and CDR2 (germline): SGHDT, YYEEEE. The ends lost 4 bases at V and 5 bases at J; junction bases unmatched: 5. This CDR3 spans 14 amino acids. The CDR3 DNA follows: TGTGCCAGCAGCGAGGGACAGCGGAATGAAAAACTGTTTTTT. This translates into CASSEGQRNEKLFF. The full variable domain, in which reference TRBV5-6 and TRBJ1-4 provide the parts outside the CDR3, is DAGVTQSPTHLIKTRGQQVTLRCSPKSGHDTVSWYQQALGQGPQFIFQYYEEEERQRGNFPDRFSGHQFPNYSSELNVNALLLGDSALYLCASSEGQRNEKLFFGSGTQLSVL.

This clone appeared once. This chain joins TRBV6-5 and TRBJ2-5; weak D call: TRBD2 (6 bases). The CDR3 loop spans 14 amino acids. V was shortened by 6 bases and J by 7 bases, with 18 bases between the two germline ends. Looked up from germline, CDR1 is MNHEY and CDR2 is SVGAGI. As DNA, the CDR3 is TGTGCCAGCAGCCGGGACGGAGGGGCGCGGACCCAGTACTTC. This translates into CASSRDGGARTQYF.

The CDR3 spells CASSLKQTTYNEQFF. The CDR3 nucleotides read TGCGCCAGCAGCTTGAAGCAGACTACCTACAATGAGCAGTTCTTC. The rearrangement joins TRBV5-1 to TRBJ2-1; weak D call: TRBD2 (5 bases). The V end was cut by 1 base, the J end by 2 bases, with 10 bases between. The CDR3 runs to 15 residues. Germline CDR1 is SGHRS and CDR2 is YFSETQ. Complete variable domain (other parts from reference TRBV5-1 and TRBJ2-1): KAGVTQTPRYLIKTRGQQVTLSCSPISGHRSVSWYQQTPGQGLQFLFEYFSETQRNKGNFPGRFSGRQFSNSRSEMNVSTLELGDSALYLCASSLKQTTYNEQFFGPGTRLTVL.

V usage is TRBV2 and J usage is TRBJ1-2; no firm D call. Trimming left V 2 bases short and J 8 bases short, with 12 bases between. The CDR3 length is 13 residues. The germline gives CDR1 SNHLY, CDR2 FYNNEI. This chain's CDR3 is CASSERGEKGYTF. CDR3 coding DNA: TGTGCCAGCAGTGAACGCGGGGAAAAGGGCTACACCTTC. Drawing the rest from reference TRBV2 and TRBJ1-2, the complete variable domain is EPEVTQTPSHQVTQMGQEVILRCVPISNHLYFYWYRQILGQKVEFLVSFYNNEISEKSEIFDDQFSVERPDGSNFTLKIRSTKLEDSAMYFCASSERGEKGYTFGSGTRLTVV.